The 12 T cell receptor beta chains below all came from one sample that was sequenced in a study of neoadjuvant anti-PD-1 for oral cavity cancer. Measured with immunoSEQ multiplex PCR; TCRdb has only the in-frame clones, and not every one. In the table there are roughly 67,000 clones, over 70% of which are singletons. Source: PBMCs, taken before nivolumab (anti-PD-1) treatment. These receptors came from a person between 40 and 85 years old with oral cavity squamous cell carcinoma.

This clone came up once. Within the sample, other DNA sequences also encode this same CDR3. The chain has TRBV9 and TRBJ1-4, with 10 bases lining up with TRBD1. The CDR3 runs 14 residues. The germline gives CDR1 SGDLS, CDR2 YYNGEE. Trimming at V came to 0 bases and at J to 8 bases, leaving 1 base not matched to a gene. The CDR3 DNA follows: TGTGCCAGCAGCGTAGGGACAGGGGGAGAAAAACTGTTTTTT. It specifies CASSVGTGGEKLFF.

This clone was seen a single time. This chain uses TRBV7-2 with TRBJ1-5, with D perhaps matching TRBD1 (5 bases). V dropped 4 bases and J dropped 2 bases, with 12 bases sitting between them. The CDR3 has 15 residues. Germline V lookup: CDR1 SGHTA, CDR2 FQGNSA. CDR3 sequence: CASSWGRERNQPQHF. CDR3 DNA: TGTGCCAGCAGCTGGGGCAGGGAACGCAATCAGCCCCAGCATTTT.

The chain links TRBV7-8 to TRBJ2-1; D possibly corresponds to TRBD2 (5 bases). Trimming took off 5 bases at V and 1 base at J, with 18 bases between the two ends. This CDR3 comprises 17 residues. Germline V lookup: CDR1 SGHVS, CDR2 FQNEAQ. The CDR3 bases are TGTGCCAGCAGCCACGGGCGGACTCTTAGGTCCTACAATGAGCAGTTCTTC. Encoded protein: CASSHGRTLRSYNEQFF.

This clone was observed a few times. The J gene is TRBJ2-3, the V gene TRBV6-5; D is ambiguous. Trimming left V 0 bases short and J 4 bases short, with 11 bases between. CDR3 length: 15 residues. Per the germline V gene, CDR1 is MNHEY and CDR2 is SVGAGI. CDR3 DNA: TGTGCCAGCAGTTACTCGCTAATTTGGGCAGATACGCAGTATTTT. Translation: CASSYSLIWADTQYF.

The chain couples TRBV19 to TRBJ1-5; D is undetermined. Germline CDR1 reads LNHDA; CDR2 reads SQIVND (reference sequence). The CDR3 is 13 amino acids. V was trimmed by 8 bases and J by 5 bases, leaving 13 bases between them. The CDR3 region is CASSRRVDQPQHF. CDR3 sequence (DNA): TGTGCCAGTTCAAGGAGGGTGGATCAGCCCCAGCATTTT.

The chain links TRBV4-1 to TRBJ2-1, with TRBD2 matching 7 bases. CDR3 length: 16 amino acids. CDR1 MGHRA and CDR2 YSYEKL come from the germline V gene. V was clipped by 1 base and J by 2 bases; unmatched bases: 5. CDR3 bases: TGCGCCAGCAGCCAAGGACCCAGCGGGGCCTACAATGAGCAGTTCTTC. Amino acids: CASSQGPSGAYNEQFF.

J is TRBJ2-1 and V is TRBV27; no firm D call. Germline V gene data show CDR1 as MNHEY and CDR2 as SMNVEV (reference sequence). The V gene lost 2 bases and the J gene lost 3 bases, with 2 bases spanning the gap. The CDR3 loop spans 12 amino acids. The CDR3 loop reads CASSLNYNEQFF. The CDR3 nucleotides are TGTGCCAGCAGTTTAAACTACAATGAGCAGTTCTTC.

This chain links TRBV4-1 with TRBJ2-4, with 7 bases matching TRBD2. Germline V gives CDR1 MGHRA, CDR2 YSYEKL. V dropped 1 base and J dropped 0; count of bases not matched to a gene: 12. The CDR3 loop spans 19 amino acids. Here the CDR3 reads CASSQVGIQAGLAKNIQYF. As DNA, the CDR3 is TGCGCCAGCAGCCAAGTGGGGATCCAAGCGGGGCTAGCCAAAAACATTCAGTACTTC.

The chain is built from TRBV30 and TRBJ1-5, with a weak D call TRBD1 (5 bases). There are 14 residues in the CDR3. Trimming stripped 3 bases from V and 0 bases from J, with 9 bases between. Germline CDR1 is GTSNPN and CDR2 is SVGIG (reference sequence). The DNA of the CDR3 is TGTGCCTGGAGCGCAGGGACTAGCAATCAGCCCCAGCATTTT. It codes for CAWSAGTSNQPQHF.

The chain couples TRBV7-3 to TRBJ1-1, with 10 bases aligning to TRBD1. Germline CDR1 is SGHTA and CDR2 is FQGTGA. The CDR3 is 14 residues long. Germline trimming cut 5 bases from V and 2 bases from J; bases unmatched to any gene: 2. CDR3 in DNA: TGTGCCAGCAGCGGGACAGGGGACAACACTGAAGCTTTCTTT. Translating it yields CASSGTGDNTEAFF.

This clone appeared once. The DNA is omitted, as the CDR3 cannot be located on it reliably, and the CDR3 follows TCRdb's listing. The chain has TRBV5-3 and TRBJ2-7; TRBD1, the table's D call, was not compared with the DNA. TRBV5-3 has ORF status, its function being uncertain. The CDR3 adds up to 13 amino acids, both ends counted. CDR3 amino acids: CARSWASGTGKNF.

This chain connects TRBV27 to TRBJ2-5; D possibly uses TRBD1 or TRBD2 (5 bases each). The CDR3 spans 15 residues. Germline assignment: CDR1 MNHEY and CDR2 SMNVEV (reference sequence). V was clipped by 6 bases and J by 3 bases, with 17 bases between them. The CDR3 DNA sequence: TGTGCCAGCAGAACATACCCGGGGCCCAAAGAGACCCAGTACTTC. Translating gives CASRTYPGPKETQYF.